Following are 24 T cell receptor beta chains from one sample sequenced in a study of T cell responses to AZD1222 COVID-19 vaccine. Clones were sequenced by immunoSEQ multiplex PCR, and TCRdb holds only the in-frame ones, with some missing. The sample carries roughly 97,000 clones, 88% recorded once. The starting material was peripheral blood, obtained on day 0 of AZD1222 vaccination. These receptors all come from an adult in good health.

The chain links TRBV18 to TRBJ1-3; no clear D gene. The ends were cut back, 3 bases at V and 0 bases at J, with 6 bases in the middle. This CDR3 comprises 14 residues. Germline V gene data show CDR1 as KGHSH and CDR2 as LQKENI. The CDR3 nucleotides are TGTGCCAGCTCACCGGTGAGCTCTGGAAACACCATATATTTT. Translating it yields CASSPVSSGNTIYF.

Only one count was recorded for this clone. The rearrangement uses TRBV6-5 and TRBJ2-7; D is possibly TRBD1 or TRBD2 (5 bases each). In germline, CDR1 is MNHEY, CDR2 SVGAGI. The CDR3 is made up of 15 amino acids. The V gene lost 6 bases and the J gene lost 2 bases, with 17 bases spanning the gap. CDR3 amino acids: CASRGDGAETYEQYF. Written as DNA, the CDR3 is TGTGCCAGCAGGGGGGACGGCGCTGAAACCTACGAGCAGTACTTC.

This chain uses TRBV6-5 with TRBJ1-5, with unresolved D. This CDR3 has 15 residues. V shed 5 bases and J shed 2 bases, with 13 bases lying between them. Germline lookup yields CDR1 MNHEY and CDR2 SVGAGI. The CDR3: CASSPRTGGNQPQHF. CDR3 nucleotides: TGTGCCAGCAGTCCCAGGACTGGGGGCAATCAGCCCCAGCATTTT.

The chain is built from TRBV2 and TRBJ2-1; 7 nucleotides line up with TRBD2. V lost 4 bases and J lost 0; bases outside the gene matches: 0. Germline CDR1 reads SNHLY; CDR2 reads FYNNEI. This CDR3 region has 14 residues. The CDR3 DNA reads TGTGCCAGCAGTGGGGGGGGCTCCTACAATGAGCAGTTCTTC. This encodes CASSGGGSYNEQFF.

The chain carries TRBV9 and TRBJ2-1, with 10 positions matching TRBD1. The CDR3 runs 13 residues. V was pared by 7 bases and J by 5 bases, with 3 bases of the junction left unmatched. The germline V gene encodes CDR1 SGDLS and CDR2 YYNGEE. For the CDR3, the DNA is TGTGCCAGCGGGGGGACAGGGGACAATGAGCAGTTCTTC. It translates to CASGGTGDNEQFF.

This chain connects TRBV11-2 to TRBJ2-7; 8 bases agree with TRBD1. V gave up 3 bases and J gave up 3 bases; unmatched junction bases: 7. This CDR3 is 15 amino acids long. Germline V lookup: CDR1 SGHAT, CDR2 FQNNGV. CDR3 bases: TGTGCCAGCAGCTTGGACAGGGTGAGTTTCTACGAGCAGTACTTC. Its protein is CASSLDRVSFYEQYF. Combining the CDR3 with reference TRBV11-2 and TRBJ2-7 gives the whole variable domain EAGVAQSPRYKIIEKRQSVAFWCNPISGHATLYWYQQILGQGPKLLIQFQNNGVVDDSQLPKDRFSAERLKGVDSTLKIQPAKLEDSAVYLCASSLDRVSFYEQYFGPGTRLTVT.

The chain couples TRBV7-2 to TRBJ1-4; D is uncertain. Trimming removed 6 bases at V and 0 bases at J, with 11 bases between. Germline CDR1 is SGHTA and CDR2 is FQGNSA. CDR3 size: 15 residues. The CDR3: CASSRARTTNEKLFF. In nucleotides, the CDR3 is TGTGCCAGCAGTAGGGCGAGAACAACTAATGAAAAACTGTTTTTT.

V usage is TRBV20-1 and J usage is TRBJ1-2, with no clear D. The germline gives CDR1 DFQATT, CDR2 SNEGSKA (reference sequence). CDR3 size: 11 residues. Trimming pared 3 bases from V and 0 bases from J, leaving 2 bases between. The CDR3 DNA is TGCAGTGCTAGTTCTAACTATGGCTACACCTTC. Residues: CSASSNYGYTF.

This chain links TRBV10-3 with TRBJ1-1; 8 positions match TRBD1. CDR1 is ENHRY, CDR2 SYGVKD, per germline. This CDR3 spans 14 amino acids. The junction had 7 bases not matched to a gene; V was cut back by 6 bases and J by 4 bases. In DNA, the CDR3 is TGTGCCATCAGGATGGGACAGGTCAGCACTGAAGCTTTCTTT. This sequence encodes CAIRMGQVSTEAFF.

This clone was recorded only once. The chain carries TRBV6-6 and TRBJ1-4; 7 nucleotides line up with TRBD1. With 5 bases clipped from V and 9 bases from J, the junction kept 12 bases outside the gene matches. This CDR3 has 15 amino acids. Germline V gene sequence: CDR1 MNHNY, CDR2 SVGAGI (reference sequence). CDR3 protein: CASSVRQGARQKLFF. The CDR3 region has the DNA TGTGCCAGCAGTGTCCGACAGGGCGCTCGACAAAAACTGTTTTTT.

This chain connects TRBV14 to TRBJ1-3; D unclear. The CDR3 loop spans 11 amino acids. Trimming left V 4 bases short and J 9 bases short, with 7 bases between. CDR1 and CDR2 from the germline V gene are SGHDN and FVKESK. The CDR3 DNA reads TGTGCCAGCAGCCTCCGAGCCACCATATATTTT. Translated, it gives CASSLRATIYF. Full variable domain (outside the CDR3, taken from reference TRBV14 and TRBJ1-3): EAGVTQFPSHSVIEKGQTVTLRCDPISGHDNLYWYRRVMGKEIKFLLHFVKESKQDESGMPNNRFLAERTGGTYSTLKVQPAELEDSGVYFCASSLRATIYFGEGSWLTVV.

The chain recombines TRBV7-2 with TRBJ2-7; 9 nucleotides line up with TRBD1. Germline assignment: CDR1 SGHTA and CDR2 FQGNSA. The J segment lost 3 bases and the V segment lost 2 bases, leaving 5 bases of the junction unmatched. The CDR3 totals 15 residues. In DNA, the CDR3 is TGTGCCAGCAGCTTACCCGGGACAGGGAGCTACGAGCAGTACTTC. Residues: CASSLPGTGSYEQYF. Full variable domain (missing parts from reference TRBV7-2 and TRBJ2-7): GAGVSQSPSNKVTEKGKDVELRCDPISGHTALYWYRQSLGQGLEFLIYFQGNSAPDKSGLPSDRFSAERTGGSVSTLTIQRTQQEDSAVYLCASSLPGTGSYEQYFGPGTRLTVT.

J is TRBJ1-5 and V is TRBV6-5, with D maybe TRBD1 (5 bases). The CDR3 runs to 16 residues. The V end was cut by 0 bases, the J end by 4 bases, with 13 bases between. Germline loops: CDR1 MNHEY, CDR2 SVGAGI. CDR3 region: CASSYSGTGGNQPQHF. Here the CDR3 DNA reads TGTGCCAGCAGTTACTCGGGGACCGGTGGGAATCAGCCCCAGCATTTT.

The genes are TRBV5-4 and TRBJ2-3; TRBD2 aligns across 12 bases. V shed 4 bases, J shed 1 base, and the junction held 4 bases outside the gene matches. The CDR3 is 16 residues long. Germline CDR1 is SGHNT and CDR2 is YYREEE (reference sequence). The CDR3 spells CASSPLAGGRTDTQYF. The CDR3 DNA sequence: TGTGCCAGCAGCCCACTAGCGGGGGGACGCACAGATACGCAGTATTTT.

The sample holds one count of this clone. The J gene is TRBJ2-5, the V gene TRBV5-1; 8 bases fit TRBD2. The CDR3 spans 15 residues. Germline CDR1 SGHRS, CDR2 YFSETQ. V was pared by 0 bases and J by 1 base, with 2 bases of the junction left unmatched. The CDR3 reads CASSLARGGQETQYF. CDR3 bases: TGCGCCAGCAGCTTGGCTCGGGGGGGCCAAGAGACCCAGTACTTC.

The chain combines TRBV5-1 with TRBJ1-1; D is ambiguous. The V gene's germline CDR1 is SGHRS and CDR2 YFSETQ. The germline V and J ends were trimmed by 9 bases and 0 bases, with 15 bases remaining between them. CDR3 size: 14 residues. CDR3 region: CANQWAPMNTEAFF. CDR3 in DNA: TGCGCCAACCAGTGGGCTCCCATGAACACTGAAGCTTTCTTT.

This clone was seen a single time. The gene calls are TRBV7-8 and TRBJ2-7; D unclear. The V gene's germline CDR1 is SGHVS and CDR2 FQNEAQ. Trimming took off 5 bases at V and 4 bases at J, with 9 bases between the two ends. The CDR3 covers 12 residues. DNA of the CDR3: TGTGCCAGCAGCCATGGGAAGTACGAGCAGTACTTC. Protein product: CASSHGKYEQYF.

The chain is built from TRBV3-1 (or the pseudogene TRBV3-2) and TRBJ1-6; 9 bases align to TRBD1. This CDR3 spans 15 amino acids. Trimming cost V 3 bases and J 7 bases; bases outside gene matches: 4. Germline V gene lookup returns CDR1 LGHDT and CDR2 YNNKEL (reference sequence). CDR3 sequence: CASSQRDRVNSPLHF. The CDR3 DNA reads TGTGCCAGCAGCCAGAGGGACAGGGTGAATTCACCCCTCCACTTT.

The chain uses TRBV6-5 and TRBJ2-2; D ambiguous. Germline CDR1 MNHEY, CDR2 SVGAGI. Deletions cut 7 bases from V and 1 base from J, with 10 bases between. This CDR3 is built from 14 residues. CDR3 nucleotides: TGTGCCAGCAAATTACGACGGAACACCGGGGAGCTGTTTTTT. Residues: CASKLRRNTGELFF.

This clone was detected a few times. The V call is TRBV7-3, the J call TRBJ2-3; D might be TRBD2 (7 bases). The CDR3 is made up of 15 amino acids. Looked up from germline, CDR1 is SGHTA and CDR2 is FQGTGA. The V end was cut by 4 bases, the J end by 0 bases, with 11 bases between. DNA for the CDR3: TGTGCCAGCAGCTCTGCGGGGGCGAGCACAGATACGCAGTATTTT. Translation gives CASSSAGASTDTQYF.

The V and J genes are TRBV7-9 and TRBJ2-7, with 8 bases lining up with TRBD1. Trimming took 0 bases from V and 9 from J; bases not matched to a gene: 13. CDR1 and CDR2 from the germline V gene are SEHNR and FQNEAQ (reference sequence). This CDR3 region has 16 residues. In nucleotides, the CDR3 is TGTGCCAGCAGCTTAGCCGCGGCAGGGGGCCTGGAGGGGCAGTACTTC. Amino acids: CASSLAAAGGLEGQYF.

V is TRBV9 and J is TRBJ1-2, with a possible D match to TRBD1 (5 bases). Germline V lookup: CDR1 SGDLS, CDR2 YYNGEE. CDR3 size: 12 residues. V lost 4 bases to trimming and J lost 5 bases, with 9 bases between them. The CDR3 reads CASSPGLYGYTF. The DNA of the CDR3 is TGTGCCAGCAGCCCGGGACTATATGGCTACACCTTC.

The chain employs TRBV30 and TRBJ1-6; 8 bases are shared with TRBD1. Germline CDR1 reads GTSNPN; CDR2 reads SVGIG (reference sequence). V dropped 5 bases and J dropped 0; count of bases not matched to a gene: 6. The CDR3 covers 16 residues. The chain's CDR3 is CAWRQGFSSYNSPLHF. CDR3 nucleotide sequence: TGTGCCTGGCGACAGGGGTTCAGCTCCTATAATTCACCCCTCCACTTT.

The J gene is TRBJ1-4, the V gene TRBV14, with D maybe TRBD1 (6 bases). V was trimmed by 2 bases and J by 7 bases, leaving 14 bases between them. CDR3 length: 15 residues. Germline assignment: CDR1 SGHDN and CDR2 FVKESK. CDR3 sequence: CASSQKQGAGEKLFF. The CDR3 DNA is TGTGCCAGCAGCCAAAAACAGGGAGCGGGTGAAAAACTGTTTTTT. Based on the CDR3 plus reference TRBV14 and TRBJ1-4, the full variable domain is EAGVTQFPSHSVIEKGQTVTLRCDPISGHDNLYWYRRVMGKEIKFLLHFVKESKQDESGMPNNRFLAERTGGTYSTLKVQPAELEDSGVYFCASSQKQGAGEKLFFGSGTQLSVL.